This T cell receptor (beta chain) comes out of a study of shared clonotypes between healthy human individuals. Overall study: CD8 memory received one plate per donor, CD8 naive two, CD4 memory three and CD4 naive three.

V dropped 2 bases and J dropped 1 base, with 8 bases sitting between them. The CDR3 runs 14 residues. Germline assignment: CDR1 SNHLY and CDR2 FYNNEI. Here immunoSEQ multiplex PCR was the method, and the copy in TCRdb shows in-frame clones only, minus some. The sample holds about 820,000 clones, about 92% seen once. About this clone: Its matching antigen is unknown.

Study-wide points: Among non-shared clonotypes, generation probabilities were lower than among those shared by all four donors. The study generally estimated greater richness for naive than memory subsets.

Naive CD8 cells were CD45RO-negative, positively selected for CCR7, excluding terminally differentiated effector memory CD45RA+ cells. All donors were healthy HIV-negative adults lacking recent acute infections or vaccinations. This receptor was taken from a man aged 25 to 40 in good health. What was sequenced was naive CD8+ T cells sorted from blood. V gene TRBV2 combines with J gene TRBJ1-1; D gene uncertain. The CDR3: CASSEFIQNTEAFF. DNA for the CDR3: TGTGCCAGCAGTGAATTTATCCAGAACACTGAAGCTTTCTTT.